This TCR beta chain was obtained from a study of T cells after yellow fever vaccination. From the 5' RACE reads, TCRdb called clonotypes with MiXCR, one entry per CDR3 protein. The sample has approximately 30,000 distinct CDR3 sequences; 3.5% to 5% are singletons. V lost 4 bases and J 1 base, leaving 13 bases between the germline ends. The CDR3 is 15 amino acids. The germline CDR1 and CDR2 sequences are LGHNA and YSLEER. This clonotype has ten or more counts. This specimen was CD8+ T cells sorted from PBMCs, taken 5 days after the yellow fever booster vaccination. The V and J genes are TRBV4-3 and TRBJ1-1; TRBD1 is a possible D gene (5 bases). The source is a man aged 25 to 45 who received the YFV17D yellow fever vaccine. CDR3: CASSRDSPGNTEAFF. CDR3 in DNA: TGCGCCAGCAGCCGAGACAGCCCAGGGAACACTGAAGCTTTCTTT.